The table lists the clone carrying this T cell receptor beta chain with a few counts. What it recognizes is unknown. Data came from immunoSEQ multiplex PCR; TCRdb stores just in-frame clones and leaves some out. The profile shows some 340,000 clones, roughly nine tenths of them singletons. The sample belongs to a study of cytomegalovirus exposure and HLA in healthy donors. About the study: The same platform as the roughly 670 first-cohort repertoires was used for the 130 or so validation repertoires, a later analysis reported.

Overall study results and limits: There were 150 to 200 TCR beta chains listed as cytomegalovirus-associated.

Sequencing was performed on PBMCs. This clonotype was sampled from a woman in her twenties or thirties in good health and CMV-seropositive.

CDR3 DNA sequence: TGTGCCATCAGTACAGACATTTCCGATCATAGCACAGATACGCAGTATTTT. Its protein is CAISTDISDHSTDTQYF. This chain connects TRBV10-3 to TRBJ2-3; D is uncertain. Germline lookup yields CDR1 ENHRY and CDR2 SYGVKD. V was trimmed by 5 bases and J by 0 bases, leaving 18 bases between them. This CDR3 contains 17 residues.